This entry features one TCR beta chain sequence. Its antigen remains undetermined. No quality values exist for individual bases; no much larger clone is one base distant. Inclusive of the bounding cysteine and phenylalanine, the CDR3 is 15 residues long. Only the CDR3 part of the read is kept: 45 bases, read in frame from the first base. Deletion took 4 bases off V and 0 bases off J, with a span of 13 bases between the germline ends. The germline V gene specifies SGHDT as CDR1 and YYEEEE as CDR2. Using the deep immunoSEQ assay, multiplex PCR amplified TCR CDR3 regions from genomic DNA. Genomic DNA extracted from each cell subset was distributed evenly over all wells of several immunoSEQ 96-well plates, and each plate served as one replicate. Each replicate PCR for sorted subsets received roughly 0.2 ug genomic DNA, equal to roughly 33,000 T cell genomes. Purified libraries were measured with a Qubit 3.0 fluorometer, size-checked on a Bioanalyzer 2100, and measured again with the KAPA Library Quantification kit. A separate single-read 150-cycle Illumina NextSeq 550 flow cell was used to sequence each immunoSEQ 96-well plate. On the authors' methods: Because the immunoSEQ output included only junctional sequences and no quality scores, the filtering could not be the same as the filtering used for full-length reads. Sequences were annotated with PyIR, a Python wrapper for IgBLAST v1.9, using IMGT germline references to assign V/J genes and CDR3. Reads were removed for weak V/J assignments (E-value above 1e-6), missing CDR3, stop codons, out-of-frame junctions, or ambiguous translated residues. V3J clonotypes were defined by identical inferred V gene, J gene, and CDR3 amino acid sequence. To compute the percentage overlap between repertoires, the number of shared unique clonotypes was divided by the size of the smaller repertoire. Three approaches were used to assess repertoire richness: RTK rarefaction, the Chao1 estimator, and Recon v2.1 estimates of unobserved clonotypes. Generation probabilities for all TCRbeta clonotypes obtained by the gDNA method from four donors were computed using OLGA. TCRdb limited this immuneACCESS table to in-frame rearrangements with V and J called. A share of clones is missing; checked studies link under half to unresolved V genes, and the rest is unexplained. V and J calls and clone size are copied from that table; D and trimming were computed from the DNA. The sample yields 2,100,000 or so clones; approximately 94% were counted once. About 0.13% of the sample belongs to the ten largest clones.

This entry comes from a study of shared clonotypes between healthy human individuals (TCRdb year 2020). In the study overall: The cohort comprised a couple of women and a few men aged 18 to 49 years. Leukapheresis yielded between about 0.94 and 9 billion PBMCs per donor. Different laboratories and diverse techniques were used to prepare libraries and sequence TCR repertoires, to increase sequencing depth and limit assay-specific biases. The study deeply sequenced blood TCR repertoires of about five healthy adults to estimate repertoire size and the extent of clonotype sharing between individuals. For each donor, CD4 naive and CD4 memory were each given three plates, CD8 naive was given two plates, and CD8 memory was given one plate.

Healthy HIV-negative adults with no recently reported acute infections or vaccinations were included as donors. Every donor was a Caucasian adult living in Nashville, Tennessee, USA. CD4+ T cells were enriched by magnetic negative selection, after which naive cells were positively selected on CD45RA and the negative fraction was taken as the memory subset. Blood was obtained by leukapheresis, after which PBMCs were separated by Ficoll-Histopaque density gradient centrifugation and cryopreserved in liquid nitrogen vapor phase. Purity and quantity of every magnetically sorted T cell population were checked by analytical flow cytometry. Each sorted fraction had its genomic DNA isolated and then quantified by UV absorbance on a Nanodrop 2000c. General findings and caveats noted by the study authors: Pairwise subsampling led to the expectation that sequencing depth would affect the degree of clonotype sharing among donors. Higher generation probabilities were observed for clonotypes shared by all four sorted-subset donors than for non-shared clonotypes. Naive subsets generally had larger estimated clonotype richness than memory subsets. Because the study included a small number of donors, the genetic and exposure-history diversity represented was limited. Sharing across several donors was observed for around 5% of naive CD4, 3% to 3.5% of naive CD8, about 2.3% of memory CD4, and around 0.4% of memory CD8 clonotypes. Even with the large sequencing depth, rarefaction of the sorted-subset datasets indicated that sequencing was incomplete. Sampling was restricted to blood, and TCR repertoires in tissue are likely to differ from TCR repertoires in blood.

The origin of this receptor is a young man in good health. The sequencing sample was made of naive CD4+ T cells sorted from blood. In light of the paper, this sample's cell subset or site label describes: CD45RA+ positively selected. The V and J genes are TRBV5-6 and TRBJ1-2; there is no confident call for the D gene. The base sequence is TGTGCCAGCAGCCCCCTTGGGGAATCTAACTATGGCTACACCTTC. Its protein is CASSPLGESNYGYTF.